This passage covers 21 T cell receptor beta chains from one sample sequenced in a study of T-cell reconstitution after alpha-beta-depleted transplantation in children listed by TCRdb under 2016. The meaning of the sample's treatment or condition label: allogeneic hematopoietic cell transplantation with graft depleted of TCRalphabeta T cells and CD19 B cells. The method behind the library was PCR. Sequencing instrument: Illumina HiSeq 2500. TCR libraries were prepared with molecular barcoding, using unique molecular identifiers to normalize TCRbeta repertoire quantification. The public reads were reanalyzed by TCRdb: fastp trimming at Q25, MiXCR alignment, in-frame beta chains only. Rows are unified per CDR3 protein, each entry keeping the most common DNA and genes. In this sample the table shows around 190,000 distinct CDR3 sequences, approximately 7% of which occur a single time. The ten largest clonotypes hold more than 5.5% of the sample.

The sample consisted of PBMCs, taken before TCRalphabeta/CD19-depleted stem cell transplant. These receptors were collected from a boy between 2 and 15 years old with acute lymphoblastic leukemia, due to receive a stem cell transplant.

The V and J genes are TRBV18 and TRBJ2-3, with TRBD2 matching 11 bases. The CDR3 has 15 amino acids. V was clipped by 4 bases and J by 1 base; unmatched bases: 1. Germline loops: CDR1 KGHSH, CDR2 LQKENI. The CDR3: CASSQTSGGTDTQYF. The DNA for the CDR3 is TGTGCCAGCTCACAGACTAGCGGGGGCACAGATACGCAGTATTTT.

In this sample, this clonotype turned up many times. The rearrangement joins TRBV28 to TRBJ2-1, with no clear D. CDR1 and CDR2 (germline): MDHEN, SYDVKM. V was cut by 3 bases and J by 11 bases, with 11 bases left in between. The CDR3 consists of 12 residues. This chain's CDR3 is CASSFLGNQQFF. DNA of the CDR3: TGTGCCAGCAGTTTTCTGGGTAATCAGCAGTTCTTC.

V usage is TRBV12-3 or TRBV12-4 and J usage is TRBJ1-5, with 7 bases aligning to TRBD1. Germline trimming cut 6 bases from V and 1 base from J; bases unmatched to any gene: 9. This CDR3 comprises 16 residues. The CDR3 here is CASSSKNRGSNQPQHF. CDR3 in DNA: TGTGCCAGCAGCTCAAAGAACAGGGGCAGCAATCAGCCCCAGCATTTT.

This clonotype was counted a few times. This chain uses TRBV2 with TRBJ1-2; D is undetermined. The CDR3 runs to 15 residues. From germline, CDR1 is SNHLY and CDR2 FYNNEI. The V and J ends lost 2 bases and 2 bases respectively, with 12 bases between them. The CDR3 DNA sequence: TGTGCCAGCAGTGAACGTGTAGACGGCAACTATGGCTACACCTTC. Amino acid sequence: CASSERVDGNYGYTF. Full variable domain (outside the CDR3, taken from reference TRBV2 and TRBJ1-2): EPEVTQTPSHQVTQMGQEVILRCVPISNHLYFYWYRQILGQKVEFLVSFYNNEISEKSEIFDDQFSVERPDGSNFTLKIRSTKLEDSAMYFCASSERVDGNYGYTFGSGTRLTVV.

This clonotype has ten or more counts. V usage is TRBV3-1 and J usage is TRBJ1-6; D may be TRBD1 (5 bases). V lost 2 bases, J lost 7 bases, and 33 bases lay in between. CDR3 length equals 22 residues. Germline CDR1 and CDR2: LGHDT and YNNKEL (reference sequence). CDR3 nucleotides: TGTGCCAGCAGCCAATTTGTCCCAAGGAGGCCGGGGGAGCGGAGCGTCAATTCACCCCTCCACTTT. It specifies CASSQFVPRRPGERSVNSPLHF.

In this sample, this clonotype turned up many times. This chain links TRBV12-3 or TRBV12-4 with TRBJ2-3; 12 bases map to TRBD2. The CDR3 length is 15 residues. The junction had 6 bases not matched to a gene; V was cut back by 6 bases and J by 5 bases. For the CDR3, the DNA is TGTGCCAGCAGGGACACTAGCGGGGGGAGAGATACGCAGTATTTT. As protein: CASRDTSGGRDTQYF.

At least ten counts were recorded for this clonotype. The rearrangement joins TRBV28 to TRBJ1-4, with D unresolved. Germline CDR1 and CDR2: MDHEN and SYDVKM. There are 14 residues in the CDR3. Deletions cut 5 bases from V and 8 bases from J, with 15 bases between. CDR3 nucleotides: TGTGCCAGCAGTCTCTCATCGCCCGGGGAAAAACTGTTTTTT. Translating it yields CASSLSSPGEKLFF.

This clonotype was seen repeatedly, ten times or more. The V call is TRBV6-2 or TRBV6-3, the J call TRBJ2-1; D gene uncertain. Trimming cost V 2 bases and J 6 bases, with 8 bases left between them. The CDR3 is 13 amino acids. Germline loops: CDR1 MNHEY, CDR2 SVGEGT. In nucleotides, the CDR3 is TGTGCCAGCAGTTACAACGGCATCAATGAGCAGTTCTTC. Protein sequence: CASSYNGINEQFF.

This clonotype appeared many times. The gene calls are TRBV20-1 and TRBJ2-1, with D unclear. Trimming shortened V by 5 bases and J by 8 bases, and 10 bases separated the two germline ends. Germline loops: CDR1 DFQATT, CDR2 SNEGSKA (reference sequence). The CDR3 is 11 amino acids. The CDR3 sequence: CSAPFPDEQFF. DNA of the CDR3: TGCAGTGCTCCCTTTCCCGATGAGCAGTTCTTC.

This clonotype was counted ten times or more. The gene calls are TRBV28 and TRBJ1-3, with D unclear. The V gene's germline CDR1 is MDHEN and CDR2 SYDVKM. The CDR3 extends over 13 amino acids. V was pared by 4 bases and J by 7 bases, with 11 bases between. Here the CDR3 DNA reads TGTGCCAGCAGTTCGTCAAGTGGGAACACCATATATTTT. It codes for CASSSSSGNTIYF.

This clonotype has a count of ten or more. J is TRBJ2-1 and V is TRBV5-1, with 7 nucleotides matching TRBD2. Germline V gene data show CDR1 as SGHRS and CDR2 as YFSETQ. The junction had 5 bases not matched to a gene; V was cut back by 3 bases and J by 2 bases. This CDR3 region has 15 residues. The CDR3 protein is CASSYSSGTYNEQFF. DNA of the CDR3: TGCGCCAGCAGCTATTCTAGCGGTACCTACAATGAGCAGTTCTTC.

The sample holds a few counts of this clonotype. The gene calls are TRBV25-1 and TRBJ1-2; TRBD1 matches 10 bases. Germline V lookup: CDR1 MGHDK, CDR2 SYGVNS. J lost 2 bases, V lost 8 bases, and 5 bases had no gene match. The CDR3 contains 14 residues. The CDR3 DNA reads TGTGCCAGCGGGACGACAGGGGGCAACTATGGCTACACCTTC. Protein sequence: CASGTTGGNYGYTF.

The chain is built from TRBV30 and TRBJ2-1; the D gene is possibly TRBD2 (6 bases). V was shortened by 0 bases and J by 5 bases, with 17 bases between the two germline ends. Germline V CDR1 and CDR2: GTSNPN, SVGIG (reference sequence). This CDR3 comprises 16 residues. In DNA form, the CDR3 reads TGTGCCTGGAGTGTATACCGGGACTGGACTGACAATGAGCAGTTCTTC. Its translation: CAWSVYRDWTDNEQFF.

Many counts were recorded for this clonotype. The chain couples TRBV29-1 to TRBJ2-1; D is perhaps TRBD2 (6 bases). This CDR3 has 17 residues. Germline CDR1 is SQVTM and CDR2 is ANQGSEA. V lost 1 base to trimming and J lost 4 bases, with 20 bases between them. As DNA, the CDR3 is TGCAGCGTTGAAGGGGTCCCCGGGACTTCCCGTTACAATGAGCAGTTCTTC. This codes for CSVEGVPGTSRYNEQFF.

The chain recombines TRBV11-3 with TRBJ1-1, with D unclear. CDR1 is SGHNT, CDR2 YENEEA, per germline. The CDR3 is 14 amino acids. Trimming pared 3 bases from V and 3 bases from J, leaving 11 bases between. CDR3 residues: CASSLRVGDTEAFF. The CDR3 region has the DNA TGTGCCAGCAGCTTGAGGGTCGGAGACACTGAAGCTTTCTTT.

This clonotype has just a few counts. The CDR3 loop is CASMGGENTIYF. The CDR3 coding sequence is TGTGCCAGCATGGGGGGGGAAAACACCATATATTTT. This chain uses TRBV12-3 or TRBV12-4 with TRBJ1-3, with D possibly TRBD1 on 5 matching bases. The CDR3 loop spans 12 amino acids. Trimming pared 7 bases from V and 6 bases from J, leaving 10 bases between.

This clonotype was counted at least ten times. CDR3 protein: CASSLEAGADTGELFF. The CDR3, as DNA: TGTGCCAGCAGCTTAGAGGCGGGAGCGGACACCGGGGAGCTGTTTTTT. The chain links TRBV7-2 to TRBJ2-2, with 7 bases aligning to TRBD2. Germline trimming cut 1 base from V and 3 bases from J; bases unmatched to any gene: 5. Germline CDR1 SGHTA, CDR2 FQGNSA. The CDR3 is made up of 16 amino acids.

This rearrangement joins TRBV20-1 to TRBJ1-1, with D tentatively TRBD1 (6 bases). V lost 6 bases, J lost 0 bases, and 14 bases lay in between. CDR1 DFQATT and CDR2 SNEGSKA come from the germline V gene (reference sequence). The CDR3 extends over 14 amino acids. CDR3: CSAGRGSLNTEAFF. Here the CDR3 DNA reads TGCAGTGCGGGCAGGGGAAGTTTGAACACTGAAGCTTTCTTT.

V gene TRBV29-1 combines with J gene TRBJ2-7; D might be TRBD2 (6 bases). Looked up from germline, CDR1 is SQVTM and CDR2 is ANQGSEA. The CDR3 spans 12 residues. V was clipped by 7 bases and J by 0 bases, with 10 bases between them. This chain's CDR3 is CSAHGSSYEQYF. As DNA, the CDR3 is TGCAGCGCTCACGGGAGCTCCTACGAGCAGTACTTC.

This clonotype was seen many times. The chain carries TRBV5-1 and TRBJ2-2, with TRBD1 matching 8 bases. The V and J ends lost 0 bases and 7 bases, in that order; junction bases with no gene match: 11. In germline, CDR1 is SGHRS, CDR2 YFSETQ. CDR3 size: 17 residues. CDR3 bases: TGCGCCAGCAGCTTGGAAGCCGGGACAGGCTTCGGCGGGGAGCTGTTTTTT. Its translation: CASSLEAGTGFGGELFF.

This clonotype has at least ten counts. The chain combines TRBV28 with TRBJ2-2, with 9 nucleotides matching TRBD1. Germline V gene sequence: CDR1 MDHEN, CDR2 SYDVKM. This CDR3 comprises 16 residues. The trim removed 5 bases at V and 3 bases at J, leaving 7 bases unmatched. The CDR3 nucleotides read TGTGCCAGCAGTACGGACAGGGGATACTACACCGGGGAGCTGTTTTTT. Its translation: CASSTDRGYYTGELFF.